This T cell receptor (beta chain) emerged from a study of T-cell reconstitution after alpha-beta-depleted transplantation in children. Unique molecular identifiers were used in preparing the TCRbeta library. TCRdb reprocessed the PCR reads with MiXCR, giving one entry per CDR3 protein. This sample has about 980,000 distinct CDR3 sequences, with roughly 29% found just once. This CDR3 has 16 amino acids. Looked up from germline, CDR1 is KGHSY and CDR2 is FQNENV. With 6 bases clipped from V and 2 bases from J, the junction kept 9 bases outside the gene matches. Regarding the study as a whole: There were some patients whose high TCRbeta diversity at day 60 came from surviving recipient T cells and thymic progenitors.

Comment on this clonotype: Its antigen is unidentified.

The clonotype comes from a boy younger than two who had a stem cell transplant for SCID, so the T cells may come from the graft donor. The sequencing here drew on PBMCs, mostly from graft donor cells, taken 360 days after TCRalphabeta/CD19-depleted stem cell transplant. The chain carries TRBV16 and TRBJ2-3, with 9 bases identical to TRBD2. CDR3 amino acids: CASSPRLGLATDTQYF. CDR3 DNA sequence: TGTGCCAGCAGTCCAAGATTGGGACTAGCCACAGATACGCAGTATTTT.